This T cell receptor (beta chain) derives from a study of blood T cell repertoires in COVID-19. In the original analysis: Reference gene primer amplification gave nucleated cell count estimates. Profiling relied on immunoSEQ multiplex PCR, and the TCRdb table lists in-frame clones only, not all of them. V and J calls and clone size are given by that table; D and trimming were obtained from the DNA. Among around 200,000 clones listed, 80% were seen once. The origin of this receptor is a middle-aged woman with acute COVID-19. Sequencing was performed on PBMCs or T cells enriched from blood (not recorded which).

The CDR3 DNA sequence: TGTGCCAGCAGCTTAGCGCCGGTTAGTGAAGCTTTCTTT. Protein product: CASSLAPVSEAFF. The V and J genes are TRBV7-8 and TRBJ1-1; D is unresolved. Trimming cost V 0 bases and J 7 bases, with 9 bases left between them. CDR1 and CDR2 from the germline V gene are SGHVS and FQNEAQ. The length of the CDR3 is 13 residues. The variable domain in full, with the rest retrieved from reference TRBV7-8 and TRBJ1-1, is GAGVSQSPRYKVAKRGQDVALRCDPISGHVSLFWYQQALGQGPEFLTYFQNEAQLDKSGLPSDRFFAERPEGSVSTLKIQRTQQEDSAVYLCASSLAPVSEAFFGQGTRLTVV.